This TCR beta chain was retrieved from a study of CD8 T cells in Susac syndrome. CDR3 length equals 12 residues. Trimming removed 6 bases from V and 10 bases from J; junction bases left unmatched: 6. From germline, CDR1 is MNHEY and CDR2 SVGEGT. RNA in amounts of roughly 0.5 to 1 ug was reverse transcribed with random hexamers. Multiplex immunoSEQ PCR targeted 54 Vbeta and 13 Jbeta TCR beta segments. One entry per CDR3 protein results from TCRdb running MiXCR on the immunoSEQ multiplex PCR reads. Of more than 250,000 distinct CDR3 sequences listed, approximately 90% are singletons. The rearrangement uses TRBV6-2 or TRBV6-3 and TRBJ2-1; 7 bases line up with TRBD2. The receptor was isolated from a human donor with multiple sclerosis. Sequencing was carried out using CD4+ T cells from PBMCs. This CDR3 reads CASREGTTEQFF. CDR3 nucleotides: TGTGCCAGCAGGGAAGGGACTACCGAGCAGTTCTTC.